These 24 T cell receptor beta chains were sequenced from one sample in a study of T-cell memory formation after mild COVID-19. TCRdb analysed the 5' RACE reads with MiXCR anew, one entry per CDR3 protein. Among roughly 130,000 distinct CDR3 sequences listed, approximately 15% were seen once. The sequenced sample was PBMCs or a T cell subset sorted from them (not recorded which). Receptors originate from a man aged 18 to 35 who had mild COVID-19 (a few samples of this study predate the infection). Cell type and time point are not known.

The V and J genes are TRBV6-1 and TRBJ1-5; 7 positions agree with TRBD1. The germline V gene encodes CDR1 MNHNS and CDR2 SASEGT. The CDR3 is 14 residues long. Germline trimming cut 9 bases from V and 2 bases from J; bases unmatched to any gene: 7. Here the CDR3 reads CASLQGQGNQPQHF. CDR3 sequence (DNA): TGTGCCAGTTTGCAAGGACAGGGCAATCAGCCCCAGCATTTT.

V is TRBV12-3 or TRBV12-4 and J is TRBJ2-3; TRBD2 might be the D (6 bases). The CDR3 runs to 13 residues. Trimming took 6 bases from V and 4 from J, leaving 11 bases between them. The chain's CDR3 is CASSRSSADTQYF. The CDR3 DNA follows: TGTGCCAGCAGCCGATCTAGCGCAGATACGCAGTATTTT.

The V gene is TRBV5-1, the J gene TRBJ1-6, with a tentative D call TRBD1 (5 bases). V lost 2 bases, J lost 15 bases, and 18 bases lay in between. This CDR3 comprises 14 residues. Germline CDR1 is SGHRS and CDR2 is YFSETQ. The CDR3: CASSFGQGEYRLHF. The DNA for the CDR3 is TGCGCCAGCAGCTTCGGTCAGGGCGAGTATCGCCTCCACTTT.

The V and J genes are TRBV28 and TRBJ2-2, with D unresolved. The V gene's germline CDR1 is MDHEN and CDR2 SYDVKM. The V end was cut by 3 bases, the J end by 1 base, with 9 bases between. The CDR3 is made up of 15 amino acids. This CDR3 is CASSFNTGNTGELFF. The CDR3 DNA reads TGTGCCAGCAGTTTTAACACGGGGAACACCGGGGAGCTGTTTTTT.

V and J are TRBV4-3 and TRBJ2-2; 7 nucleotides match TRBD1. In germline, CDR1 is LGHNA, CDR2 YSLEER. The ends lost 5 bases at V and 3 bases at J; junction bases unmatched: 6. The CDR3 runs to 15 residues. CDR3 protein: CASSGQGVYTGELFF. CDR3 in DNA: TGCGCCAGCAGCGGGCAGGGGGTTTACACCGGGGAGCTGTTTTTT.

The chain links TRBV20-1 to TRBJ2-7; D gene ambiguous. In germline, CDR1 is DFQATT, CDR2 SNEGSKA (reference sequence). The CDR3 is made up of 11 amino acids. V lost 2 bases and J 2 bases, leaving 4 bases between the germline ends. The CDR3 sequence is CSARQAYEQYV. CDR3 sequence (DNA): TGCAGTGCTAGACAAGCCTACGAGCAGTACGTC.

The chain has TRBV28 and TRBJ2-7; D call uncertain. Trimming cost V 8 bases and J 4 bases, with 6 bases left between them. The CDR3 contains 10 residues. Germline CDR1 and CDR2: MDHEN and SYDVKM. The CDR3 protein is CASPPYEQYV. CDR3 in DNA: TGTGCCAGCCCCCCATACGAGCAGTACGTC.

The V gene is TRBV20-1, the J gene TRBJ1-1; maybe TRBD1 (6 bases). This CDR3 spans 13 amino acids. The germline gives CDR1 DFQATT, CDR2 SNEGSKA (reference sequence). V shed 6 bases and J shed 6 bases, with 17 bases lying between them. CDR3 nucleotides: TGCAGTGCCCCGGACAGACAGGACGCTGAAGCTTTCTTT. It yields the protein CSAPDRQDAEAFF.

J is TRBJ2-5 and V is TRBV5-1; 8 nucleotides align to TRBD1. V lost 4 bases and J lost 1; bases outside the gene matches: 12. The CDR3 length is 17 residues. CDR1 is SGHRS, CDR2 YFSETQ, per germline. CDR3 DNA sequence: TGCGCCAGCAGCAGAGGACAGGGATTGGTGGGCCAAGAGACCCAGTACTTC. Amino acid sequence: CASSRGQGLVGQETQYF.

The rearrangement uses TRBV20-1 and TRBJ2-2, with TRBD1 identical over 10 bases. The CDR3 is 18 residues long. J gave up 0 bases and V 2 bases, and 9 bases lay outside the gene matches. CDR1 is DFQATT, CDR2 SNEGSKA, per germline (reference sequence). CDR3 DNA: TGCAGTGCTAGATCCTGGGGACAGGGGCCCTCGAACACCGGGGAGCTGTTTTTT. Protein sequence: CSARSWGQGPSNTGELFF.

This clonotype has more than one count but fewer than ten. V is TRBV11-2 and J is TRBJ2-6; the D is unclear. The ends were cut back, 7 bases at V and 2 bases at J, with 9 bases in the middle. The length of the CDR3 is 14 residues. Germline V gives CDR1 SGHAT, CDR2 FQNNGV. The CDR3 spells CASTARTGANVLTF. The DNA for the CDR3 is TGTGCCAGCACCGCCCGGACTGGGGCCAACGTCCTGACTTTC.

J is TRBJ2-1 and V is TRBV5-1; unclear D gene. CDR1 and CDR2 from the germline V gene are SGHRS and YFSETQ. The V and J ends lost 1 base and 1 base respectively, with 12 bases between them. CDR3 length: 16 residues. CDR3 loop: CASSLYGLGSYNEQFF. The CDR3 nucleotides are TGCGCCAGCAGCTTGTACGGTTTAGGGTCCTACAATGAGCAGTTCTTC.

This clonotype was seen more than once but under ten times. The V call is TRBV5-1, the J call TRBJ2-7, with D uncertain. CDR1 and CDR2 (germline): SGHRS, YFSETQ. The CDR3 is made up of 14 amino acids. Trimming cost V 1 base and J 1 base, with 9 bases left between them. The CDR3 DNA reads as TGCGCCAGCAGCTTGACAGTTTCTTCCTACGAGCAGTACTTC. Amino acids: CASSLTVSSYEQYF. The full variable domain, rest sourced from reference TRBV5-1 and TRBJ2-7, is KAGVTQTPRYLIKTRGQQVTLSCSPISGHRSVSWYQQTPGQGLQFLFEYFSETQRNKGNFPGRFSGRQFSNSRSEMNVSTLELGDSALYLCASSLTVSSYEQYFGPGTRLTVT.

The rearrangement links TRBV6-5 to TRBJ1-1; no clear D gene. CDR1 and CDR2 (germline): MNHEY, SVGAGI. The CDR3 extends over 15 amino acids. With 1 base removed from V and 0 bases from J, the gap between germline ends came to 9 bases. The chain's CDR3 is CASSYWSILNTEAFF. CDR3 nucleotides: TGTGCCAGCAGTTACTGGTCGATCTTGAACACTGAAGCTTTCTTT.

The chain has TRBV7-2 and TRBJ1-4; 10 positions match TRBD1. The CDR3 sequence is 14 residues long. Germline lookup yields CDR1 SGHTA and CDR2 FQGNSA. With 5 bases clipped from V and 6 bases from J, the junction kept 3 bases outside the gene matches. CDR3: CASSSDRGHEKLFF. For the CDR3, the DNA is TGTGCCAGCAGCAGTGACAGGGGGCATGAAAAACTGTTTTTT.

This chain uses TRBV6-5 with TRBJ1-5; 8 nucleotides agree with TRBD1. This CDR3 comprises 17 residues. V trimming: 4 bases; J trimming: 5 bases; junction bases outside the gene matches: 13. Germline CDR1 MNHEY, CDR2 SVGAGI. In DNA form, the CDR3 reads TGTGCCAGCAGTTCGGATAAGCAGGGGGCGGTGGATCAGCCCCAGCATTTT. This translates into CASSSDKQGAVDQPQHF.

The chain recombines TRBV7-2 with TRBJ2-3; D might be TRBD1 (6 bases). The CDR3 covers 14 residues. Trimming pared 5 bases from V and 2 bases from J, leaving 11 bases between. Germline CDR1 reads SGHTA; CDR2 reads FQGNSA. In nucleotides, the CDR3 is TGTGCCAGCAGCCAGGGGACACACACAGATACGCAGTATTTT. It specifies CASSQGTHTDTQYF.

The genes are TRBV15 and TRBJ1-5; D is undetermined. Trimming stripped 0 bases from V and 9 bases from J, with 15 bases between. Germline V gene lookup returns CDR1 LNHNV and CDR2 YYDKDF (reference sequence). This CDR3 is built from 15 residues. The CDR3 DNA follows: TGTGCCACCAGCAGAGATTCTAAGGGCTTAGGGCCCCAGCATTTT. Protein sequence: CATSRDSKGLGPQHF.

The rearrangement uses TRBV12-3 or TRBV12-4 and TRBJ2-5, with 7 bases matching TRBD1. The V segment lost 1 base and the J segment 3 bases; nucleotides outside the gene matches: 5. The CDR3 is 15 amino acids. DNA of the CDR3: TGTGCCAGCAGTTTAGAGGGGGCCCTCGAAGAGACCCAGTACTTC. Protein product: CASSLEGALEETQYF.

CDR3 in DNA: TGTGCCAGCAGACCGACAGAGGACTCTTTGGATACGCAGTATTTT. This gives the protein CASRPTEDSLDTQYF. This chain connects TRBV5-5 to TRBJ2-3; possibly TRBD1 or TRBD2 for D (5 bases each). Germline assignment: CDR1 SGHKS and CDR2 YYEKEE (reference sequence). Trimming took 5 bases from V and 6 from J, leaving 19 bases between them. The CDR3 is made up of 15 amino acids.

The V and J genes are TRBV7-2 and TRBJ2-3; 15 nucleotides agree with TRBD2. Trimming took 4 bases from V and 4 from J; bases not matched to a gene: 9. Germline CDR1 and CDR2: SGHTA and FQGNSA. The CDR3 sequence is 18 residues long. The CDR3 bases are TGTGCCAGCAGCTCGGCGGGACTAGCGGGGGGCCGTTCAGATACGCAGTATTTT. It specifies CASSSAGLAGGRSDTQYF.

This clonotype came up a few times. This rearrangement joins TRBV5-1 to TRBJ1-5, with D possibly matching TRBD1 (5 bases). The V gene lost 3 bases and the J gene lost 3 bases, with 22 bases spanning the gap. CDR1 is SGHRS, CDR2 YFSETQ, per germline. The CDR3 has 18 amino acids. CDR3 region: CASSWAAWGEYPNQPQHF. The CDR3 nucleotides are TGCGCCAGCAGCTGGGCCGCGTGGGGGGAGTATCCCAATCAGCCCCAGCATTTT.

This clonotype has a count of ten or more. The chain employs TRBV5-6 and TRBJ2-5; no definite D call. Germline loops: CDR1 SGHDT, CDR2 YYEEEE. This CDR3 has 12 amino acids. Trimming stripped 1 base from V and 4 bases from J, with 5 bases between. CDR3 in amino acids: CASSLFTETQYF. For the CDR3, the DNA is TGTGCCAGCAGCTTGTTCACAGAGACCCAGTACTTC.

This clonotype was observed a few times. The V call is TRBV12-3 or TRBV12-4, the J call TRBJ1-1; D is unclear. This CDR3 has 14 amino acids. V gave up 3 bases and J gave up 0 bases, with 8 bases separating them. The CDR3 region is CASSFNGLNTEAFF. In nucleotides, the CDR3 is TGTGCCAGCAGTTTCAACGGATTGAACACTGAAGCTTTCTTT.